One sample yielded the 20 T cell receptor beta chains listed below, sequenced in a study of OX40 agonist ivuxolimab in advanced cancers. Repertoires were generated with immunoSEQ multiplex PCR, while TCRdb's copy carries only in-frame clones and drops some. The sample contains about 55,000 clones, over 60% of which appear only once. The material sequenced was CD4+ or CD8+ T cells sorted from blood, taken in a trial of the OX40 agonist ivuxolimab. The receptor set was obtained from an adult with an advanced solid tumor such as melanoma, head and neck, liver or kidney cancer.

The chain recombines TRBV19 with TRBJ2-1, with 7 nucleotides matching TRBD2. Per the germline V gene, CDR1 is LNHDA and CDR2 is SQIVND (reference sequence). The trim removed 7 bases at V and 7 bases at J, leaving 13 bases unmatched. The CDR3 extends over 15 amino acids. Here the CDR3 reads CASKPQSFSGNEQFF. The CDR3 coding sequence is TGTGCCAGTAAACCCCAATCCTTTAGCGGGAATGAGCAGTTCTTC.

J is TRBJ1-1 and V is TRBV19; 7 bases fit TRBD1. With V trimmed by 3 bases and J by 5 bases, 6 bases remained unmatched. This CDR3 is built from 14 residues. CDR1 and CDR2 from the germline V gene are LNHDA and SQIVND (reference sequence). This CDR3 is CASSINRGSTEAFF. The CDR3 DNA is TGTGCCAGTAGTATCAACAGGGGATCGACTGAAGCTTTCTTT. The complete variable domain, with remaining parts taken from reference TRBV19 and TRBJ1-1, reads DGGITQSPKYLFRKEGQNVTLSCEQNLNHDAMYWYRQDPGQGLRLIYYSQIVNDFQKGDIAEGYSVSREKKESFPLTVTSAQKNPTAFYLCASSINRGSTEAFFGQGTRLTVV.

The chain carries TRBV7-8 and TRBJ1-1, with 12 bases identical to TRBD1. With V trimmed by 5 bases and J by 1 base, 8 bases remained unmatched. The CDR3 loop spans 17 amino acids. CDR1 is SGHVS, CDR2 FQNEAQ, per germline. CDR3 region: CASSKAGTGGTNTEAFF. The CDR3 nucleotides are TGTGCCAGCAGCAAAGCCGGGACAGGGGGCACGAACACTGAAGCTTTCTTT.

The V and J genes are TRBV6-6 and TRBJ1-1; D ambiguous. V lost 4 bases, J lost 7 bases, and 19 bases lay in between. In germline, CDR1 is MNHNY, CDR2 SVGAGI (reference sequence). There are 15 residues in the CDR3. CDR3 region: CASSFPAVVGNEAFF. CDR3 bases: TGTGCCAGCAGTTTCCCGGCTGTAGTGGGTAATGAAGCTTTCTTT.

This clone turned up a few times. This chain connects TRBV10-2 to TRBJ1-1; D is ambiguous. V lost 6 bases, J lost 1 base, and 9 bases lay in between. This CDR3 comprises 13 residues. Germline loops: CDR1 WSHSY, CDR2 SAAADI. Here the CDR3 reads CASRDPGNTEAFF. The CDR3 nucleotides read TGCGCCAGCAGAGATCCAGGGAACACTGAAGCTTTCTTT.

This chain connects TRBV14 to TRBJ1-1; D not resolved. Germline-derived CDR1 and CDR2 are SGHDN and FVKESK. The CDR3 length is 14 residues. V was pared by 1 base and J by 5 bases, with 11 bases between. Here the CDR3 DNA reads TGTGCCAGCAGCCAAGGGCCGGGAGGAACTGAAGCTTTCTTT. Protein: CASSQGPGGTEAFF.

This clone was counted a few times. The rearrangement links TRBV27 to TRBJ1-2; a possible D gene is TRBD1 (6 bases). V was trimmed by 4 bases and J by 2 bases, leaving 17 bases between them. Per germline, CDR1 MNHEY and CDR2 SMNVEV (reference sequence). CDR3 size: 16 residues. This CDR3 is CASSSLSGTFNYGYTF. The CDR3 nucleotides read TGTGCCAGCAGTTCTCTTTCCGGGACATTCAACTATGGCTACACCTTC.

V and J are TRBV11-3 and TRBJ2-7; D could derive from TRBD1 or TRBD2 (6 bases each). V was pared by 0 bases and J by 0 bases, with 12 bases between. This CDR3 spans 16 amino acids. Germline V CDR1 and CDR2: SGHNT, YENEEA. The CDR3: CASSLEKGGGSYEQYF. DNA of the CDR3: TGTGCCAGCAGCTTAGAGAAAGGGGGAGGCTCCTACGAGCAGTACTTC.

The chain employs TRBV29-1 and TRBJ1-2, with a weak D call TRBD1 (5 bases). The CDR3 is made up of 14 amino acids. The ends were cut back, 2 bases at V and 4 bases at J, with 14 bases in the middle. Germline CDR1 and CDR2: SQVTM and ANQGSEA. The CDR3 DNA sequence: TGCAGCGTTGAAAGTGCACCGGGGGGCTATGGCTACACCTTC. Amino acid sequence: CSVESAPGGYGYTF.

The chain links TRBV2 to TRBJ2-2; TRBD2 matches at 9 bases. The CDR3 has 16 residues. Trimming took 5 bases from V and 2 from J; bases not matched to a gene: 6. The germline V gene has CDR1 SNHLY and CDR2 FYNNEI. The CDR3 DNA follows: TGTGCCAGCAGTTTACAGCGGGGGGATAACACCGGGGAGCTGTTTTTT. This codes for CASSLQRGDNTGELFF.

This chain joins TRBV5-5 and TRBJ2-1; D ambiguous. The CDR3 extends over 11 amino acids. V was shortened by 0 bases and J by 11 bases, with 6 bases between the two germline ends. The germline CDR1 and CDR2 sequences are SGHKS and YYEKEE (reference sequence). The CDR3 is CASSLVTKQFF. CDR3 in DNA: TGTGCCAGCAGCTTGGTAACGAAGCAGTTCTTC.

The rearrangement uses TRBV29-1 and TRBJ1-2; 9 positions agree with TRBD1. CDR1 is SQVTM, CDR2 ANQGSEA, per germline. CDR3 length equals 13 residues. The ends lost 4 bases at V and 2 bases at J; junction bases unmatched: 2. The CDR3 region has the DNA TGCAGCGTTGCAGGACAGGGGAACTATGGCTACACCTTC. It codes for CSVAGQGNYGYTF. The variable domain in full, completed from reference TRBV29-1 and TRBJ1-2, reads SAVISQKPSRDICQRGTSLTIQCQVDSQVTMMFWYRQQPGQSLTLIATANQGSEATYESGFVIDKFPISRPNLTFSTLTVSNMSPEDSSIYLCSVAGQGNYGYTFGSGTRLTVV.

This chain uses TRBV6-6 with TRBJ2-1; the match to TRBD1 covers 7 bases. The CDR3 has 13 amino acids. Germline CDR1 reads MNHNY; CDR2 reads SVGAGI (reference sequence). V lost 6 bases to trimming and J lost 8 bases; unmatched junction nucleotides: 7. The DNA of the CDR3 is TGTGCCAGCAGCCCCGACAGGGTTGATGAGCAGTTCTTC. Translating gives CASSPDRVDEQFF.

The gene calls are TRBV7-7 and TRBJ2-5, with D tentatively TRBD2 (6 bases). There are 14 residues in the CDR3. CDR1 is SSHAT and CDR2 is FNYEAQ in the germline V gene (reference sequence). Trimming pared 1 base from V and 1 base from J, leaving 7 bases between. CDR3: CASSLVGGQETQYF. DNA of the CDR3: TGTGCCAGCAGCTTAGTCGGGGGCCAAGAGACCCAGTACTTC.

The rearrangement links TRBV25-1 to TRBJ2-2; D remains unclear. This CDR3 spans 13 amino acids. V was shortened by 5 bases and J by 7 bases, with 11 bases between the two germline ends. Germline CDR1 and CDR2: MGHDK and SYGVNS. CDR3 sequence: CASSHHGGGELFF. CDR3 sequence (DNA): TGTGCCAGCAGTCACCACGGTGGCGGGGAGCTGTTTTTT. Complete variable domain (other parts from reference TRBV25-1 and TRBJ2-2): EADIYQTPRYLVIGTGKKITLECSQTMGHDKMYWYQQDPGMELHLIHYSYGVNSTEKGDLSSESTVSRIRTEHFPLTLESARPSHTSQYLCASSHHGGGELFFGEGSRLTVL.

In its sample, this clone was seen a few times. The chain carries TRBV4-1 and TRBJ2-2, with D possibly being TRBD2 (6 bases). Trimming stripped 1 base from V and 5 bases from J, with 17 bases between. The CDR3 is 17 amino acids. Germline CDR1 is MGHRA and CDR2 is YSYEKL. The CDR3 DNA sequence: TGCGCCAGCAGCCAAGCGGGCGGGGTTAAGGGGACCGGGGAGCTGTTTTTT. Amino acids: CASSQAGGVKGTGELFF.

By share of the sample, this clone is medium-sized. V and J are TRBV29-1 and TRBJ1-1; D unclear. The CDR3 is made up of 13 amino acids. Germline loops: CDR1 SQVTM, CDR2 ANQGSEA. Between the trimmed V and J ends, which lost 6 bases and 4 bases, there was a span of 15 bases. CDR3 bases: TGCAGCGTCCCGGGGATGGGATTCACTGAAGCTTTCTTT. This gives the protein CSVPGMGFTEAFF.

The V call is TRBV19, the J call TRBJ1-4; no definite D call. Germline V lookup: CDR1 LNHDA, CDR2 SQIVND (reference sequence). V lost 7 bases and J 5 bases, leaving 11 bases between the germline ends. This CDR3 spans 13 amino acids. In nucleotides, the CDR3 is TGTGCCAGTAATCGGCAGCTAAATGAAAAACTGTTTTTT. Its translation: CASNRQLNEKLFF.

This chain connects TRBV6-1 to TRBJ2-3, with no clear D. The V end was cut by 6 bases, the J end by 4 bases, with 14 bases between. The germline gives CDR1 MNHNS, CDR2 SASEGT. The CDR3 is 14 residues long. The DNA for the CDR3 is TGTGCCAGCAGCCAATTCTCCTTATCAGATACGCAGTATTTT. Translating it yields CASSQFSLSDTQYF.

This clone occurred once. This chain links TRBV5-1 with TRBJ2-2; a possible D gene is TRBD2 (7 bases). CDR3 length equals 14 residues. Trimming left V 4 bases short and J 7 bases short, with 14 bases between. Germline CDR1 reads SGHRS; CDR2 reads YFSETQ. CDR3 coding DNA: TGCGCCAGCAGCCCAGGGGAGGGGCTCGGGGAGCTGTTTTTT. Its translation is CASSPGEGLGELFF.